Sequencing of this T cell receptor beta chain was carried out in a study of post-analysis software for immune sequencing data. Study-wide results and caveats: Normalized Chao1 diversity was significantly lower in multiple sclerosis patients than in controls. A few TRBV segments appeared more often in patients than in controls, and TRBV5-6, TRBV5-1 and TRBV20-1 were among these.

TCR beta libraries were prepared from cDNA with unique molecular identifiers. TCRdb reanalysed the PCR reads using MiXCR and keeps one entry per CDR3 protein. The repertoire holds around 150,000 distinct CDR3 sequences, 30% to 45% seen once, with about 26% in the top ten. This clonotype turned up a few times. The antigen remains undetermined. This CDR3 region has 15 residues. Trimming shortened V by 6 bases and J by 0 bases, and 14 bases separated the two germline ends. CDR1 is LNHDA, CDR2 SQIVND, per germline (reference sequence). The starting material was blood, obtained after autologous hematopoietic stem cell transplantation. This chain links TRBV19 with TRBJ1-2; D unresolved. The receptor's source is a girl aged 5-17 years with multiple sclerosis. The CDR3 DNA reads as TGTGCCAGTAGACCTAGGGAGGGAACTAACTATGGCTACACCTTC. Translation: CASRPREGTNYGYTF.